What follows are 4 T cell receptor beta chains derived from one specimen sequenced in a study of shared clonotypes between healthy human individuals. Assay: immunoSEQ multiplex PCR; the TCRdb copy retains only in-frame clones and omits some. Of more than 2,000,000 clones listed, over 90% are singletons. Input material: naive CD4+ T cells from PBMCs. Subset meaning: CD45RA+ positively selected. The receptors come from a young man in good health. Some clones in this sample may be carry-over from other donors' samples.

This clone was observed once. The CDR3 bases are TGCAGCGTCCTCGGGGGGCAGAGCATTCAGTACTTC. Residues: CSVLGGQSIQYF. V is TRBV29-1 and J is TRBJ2-4; TRBD2 might be the D (7 bases). This CDR3 spans 12 amino acids. Germline CDR1 and CDR2: SQVTM and ANQGSEA. The V end lost 6 bases, the J end lost 9 bases, and 15 bases lay between the germline ends. Variable domain in full (rest from reference TRBV29-1 and TRBJ2-4): SAVISQKPSRDICQRGTSLTIQCQVDSQVTMMFWYRQQPGQSLTLIATANQGSEATYESGFVIDKFPISRPNLTFSTLTVSNMSPEDSSIYLCSVLGGQSIQYFGAGTRLSVL.

The J gene is TRBJ2-3, the V gene TRBV5-4, with D perhaps matching TRBD1 (5 bases). The V and J ends lost 0 bases and 5 bases respectively, with 16 bases between them. Germline V gene data show CDR1 as SGHNT and CDR2 as YYREEE (reference sequence). This CDR3 comprises 16 residues. CDR3 loop: CASSLGQVSQGDTQYF. DNA of the CDR3: TGTGCCAGCAGCTTGGGTCAAGTAAGCCAGGGAGATACGCAGTATTTT.

Written as DNA, the CDR3 is TGTGCCAGCAGCTTCGGACTAGCGGAGAGCACAGATACGCAGTATTTT. Residues: CASSFGLAESTDTQYF. V gene TRBV7-8 combines with J gene TRBJ2-3, with 10 positions matching TRBD2. Per germline, CDR1 SGHVS and CDR2 FQNEAQ. The V and J ends lost 3 bases and 0 bases, in that order; junction bases with no gene match: 3. The CDR3 contains 16 residues.

This sequence joins TRBV11-1 and TRBJ2-3; 7 positions agree with TRBD2. Germline lookup yields CDR1 SGHAT and CDR2 FQDESV (reference sequence). J was trimmed by 2 bases and V by 7 bases; bases with no gene match: 6. The CDR3 consists of 14 residues. The CDR3 DNA follows: TGTGCCAGCAATCCAGCGGGACCCACAGATACGCAGTATTTT. Its translation is CASNPAGPTDTQYF.